This T cell receptor (beta chain) was sequenced for a study of regulatory T cells in long-lasting Graves disease. Study results and caveats: Graves' patients with persistent disease showed TCR diversity lower than patients newly diagnosed.

Arm-PCR of CDR3 regions and iRepertoire HTBI primers were used to build TCR beta libraries. One entry per CDR3 protein results from TCRdb running MiXCR on the multiplex PCR reads. Seen here are approximately 400,000 distinct CDR3 sequences, less than 25% observed once, and the top ten hold less than 25%. The length of the CDR3 is 12 residues. Trimming removed 4 bases from V and 4 bases from J, with 7 bases in between. Germline CDR1 is LNHDA and CDR2 is SQIVND (reference sequence). Described time point: persistent/refractory GD, antithyroid drugs over 5 years with positive TRAb. Isolated PBMC RNA provided the starting material for the TCR library. This clonotype came up a few times. Its specificity is unknown.

The chain recombines TRBV19 with TRBJ1-1; D not resolved. The receptor was isolated from a female donor with Graves disease. Sequencing used peripheral blood mononuclear cells (PBMCs), obtained when the disease was refractory, from a patient treated with antithyroid drugs. As DNA, the CDR3 is TGTGCCAGTAGTAATCAGGTCACTGAAGCTTTCTTT. Translated: CASSNQVTEAFF.